This T cell receptor beta chain was sequenced during a study of blood T cell repertoires in COVID-19. Across the study: Acute and convalescent COVID-19 specimens originated in the United States, Italy and Spain.

The protocol was immunoSEQ multiplex PCR, while the TCRdb copy is restricted to in-frame clones and leaves out a portion. The sample lists about 160,000 clones, about nine tenths occurring once. The V and J ends lost 3 bases and 8 bases, in that order; junction bases with no gene match: 12. The CDR3 is made up of 16 amino acids. Looked up from germline, CDR1 is PRHDT and CDR2 is FYEKMQ (reference sequence). The sample was peripheral blood. V usage is TRBV13 and J usage is TRBJ1-2, with 10 bases fitting TRBD1. The source is a woman in her seventies with acute or convalescent COVID-19. CDR3 sequence reads: CASSFRNWGQGLGYTF. The DNA of the CDR3 is TGTGCCAGCAGCTTTCGGAACTGGGGACAGGGGTTGGGCTACACCTTC.